Below, one T cell receptor (beta chain) is given with its context. In the authors' methods: Reference gene primer amplification gave estimated nucleated cell counts. TCRdb's copy holds only in-frame clones and misses some; the assay was immunoSEQ multiplex PCR. V and J calls and clone size come straight from that table; D and trimming were deduced from the DNA. Of tens of thousands of clones in the sample, 90% to 95% are singletons; the top ten hold around 9.4%. This sample stems from a study of blood T cell repertoires in COVID-19. On the study more broadly: Both acute and convalescent COVID-19 samples were obtained from the United States, Italy and Spain.

Sequencing was carried out using peripheral blood. The receptor was isolated from a human donor in a cohort sampled during active COVID-19.

The CDR3 reads CASTGQAALQLGETQYF. In DNA, the CDR3 is TGTGCCAGCACGGGACAGGCGGCCCTCCAGCTTGGGGAGACCCAGTACTTC. The gene calls are TRBV28 and TRBJ2-5; 8 nucleotides match TRBD1. This CDR3 is built from 17 residues. The germline gives CDR1 MDHEN, CDR2 SYDVKM. Trimming cost V 7 bases and J 5 bases; bases outside gene matches: 18.